This passage covers 27 T cell receptor beta chains from one sample sequenced in a study of blood T cells in healthy people across ages. Alongside a J-beta primer mix, a sample-barcoded 5' primer served in a second PCR lasting about 7 to 11 cycles. TCRdb analysed the 5' RACE reads with MiXCR anew, one entry per CDR3 protein. The table has 700,000 to 850,000 distinct CDR3 sequences, around 34% seen once; the top ten hold roughly 13%. Sequenced input: blood. The receptors were sampled from a man between 18 and 35 years old in good health.

This clonotype has a single count. This sequence joins TRBV3-1 and TRBJ2-4, with 7 bases fitting TRBD1. Gene TRBJ2-7 matches the end of the DNA better, so the J call may be wrong. CDR1 and CDR2 (germline): LGHDT, YNNKEL (reference sequence). The CDR3 loop spans 14 amino acids. This CDR3 reads CASSQTDRSYEQYF. The CDR3 DNA is TGTGCCAGCAGCCAAACGGACAGGTCCTACGAGCAGTACTTC.

The chain carries TRBV7-2 and TRBJ1-1; TRBD1 matches 7 bases. J gave up 6 bases and V 3 bases, and 10 bases lay outside the gene matches. The CDR3 totals 15 residues. CDR1 and CDR2 from the germline V gene are SGHTA and FQGNSA. The CDR3 DNA sequence: TGTGCCAGCAGCTTTAAGGCAGGGGGTCGGGCTGAAGCTTTCTTT. Amino acids: CASSFKAGGRAEAFF.

The table lists this clonotype with a few counts. The genes are TRBV25-1 and TRBJ1-4; no clear D. This CDR3 comprises 16 residues. V lost 2 bases to trimming and J lost 6 bases, with 16 bases between them. Per germline, CDR1 MGHDK and CDR2 SYGVNS. The DNA for the CDR3 is TGTGCCAGCAGTGAAGCCGGTGAGACGACTCATGAAAAACTGTTTTTT. Amino acids: CASSEAGETTHEKLFF.

This clonotype appeared many times. The rearrangement uses TRBV20-1 and TRBJ1-1; 8 positions match TRBD1. CDR3 length: 13 amino acids. Trimming removed 3 bases from V and 3 bases from J; junction bases left unmatched: 3. CDR1 and CDR2 from the germline V gene are DFQATT and SNEGSKA (reference sequence). CDR3 loop: CSASQGADTEAFF. CDR3 in DNA: TGCAGTGCTAGTCAGGGGGCTGACACTGAAGCTTTCTTT.

This clonotype was observed a handful of times. The chain uses TRBV6-5 and TRBJ2-5, with D tentatively TRBD1 (6 bases). V shed 10 bases and J shed 9 bases, with 21 bases lying between them. The CDR3 length is 13 residues. CDR1 is MNHEY and CDR2 is SVGAGI in the germline V gene. The CDR3 loop is CATGAQQGNAQYF. CDR3 nucleotide sequence: TGTGCCACTGGGGCCCAACAGGGAAATGCCCAGTACTTC.

The chain recombines TRBV29-1 with TRBJ1-4; no clear D. The CDR3 has 15 amino acids. Looked up from germline, CDR1 is SQVTM and CDR2 is ANQGSEA. V gave up 3 bases and J gave up 8 bases, with 19 bases separating them. CDR3 nucleotide sequence: TGCAGCGTTGAGCCCCAGAGTGGGGTGATGGAAAAACTGTTTTTT. It codes for CSVEPQSGVMEKLFF.

The rearrangement joins TRBV21-1 to TRBJ1-2. TRBV21-1 is annotated as a pseudogene. The CDR3 length is 18 residues. In nucleotides, the CDR3 is TGTGCCAGCAGCAAAGATCTCCCAGGGAGGGGGTGGTACTATGGCTACACCTTC. It yields the protein CASSKDLPGRGWYYGYTF.

This clonotype was seen at least ten times. The chain employs TRBV10-3 and TRBJ1-2; 8 bases are shared with TRBD1. Trimming took 2 bases from V and 5 from J; bases not matched to a gene: 7. The V gene's germline CDR1 is ENHRY and CDR2 SYGVKD. This CDR3 has 15 amino acids. The CDR3 DNA follows: TGTGCCATCAGTGAGGAGACAGGGGAATGGTATGGCTACACCTTC. It translates to CAISEETGEWYGYTF.

This clonotype was found a few times. The rearrangement joins TRBV6-2 or TRBV6-3 to TRBJ1-2; no definite D call. Trimming took 4 bases from V and 7 from J, leaving 10 bases between them. The germline CDR1 and CDR2 sequences are MNHEY and SVGEGT. The CDR3 has 12 residues. The CDR3 sequence is CASSSTTFGYTF. CDR3 nucleotides: TGTGCCAGCAGTTCCACTACCTTTGGCTACACCTTC.

This clonotype was observed many times. The chain links TRBV5-1 to TRBJ1-6; weak D call: TRBD1 (5 bases). Trimming removed 2 bases at V and 5 bases at J, with 8 bases between. Germline CDR1 and CDR2: SGHRS and YFSETQ. The CDR3 loop spans 14 amino acids. In nucleotides, the CDR3 is TGCGCCAGCAGCTTACAGGTTGATAATTCACCCCTCCACTTT. Translating gives CASSLQVDNSPLHF.

This clonotype was seen only a few times. The chain links TRBV5-8 to TRBJ1-5; D gene uncertain. In germline, CDR1 is SGHTS, CDR2 YDEGEE. The CDR3 consists of 11 residues. The V gene lost 0 bases and the J gene lost 9 bases, with 4 bases spanning the gap. The CDR3 loop reads CASSLVTPQHF. The CDR3 nucleotides read TGTGCCAGCAGCTTGGTGACGCCCCAGCATTTT.

The CDR3 here is CASSLGETGVHEQYF. The CDR3 nucleotides are TGCGCCAGCAGCTTGGGGGAGACAGGGGTCCACGAGCAGTACTTC. The chain combines TRBV5-1 with TRBJ2-5; 8 nucleotides agree with TRBD1. The J call is doubtful: the DNA matches TRBJ2-7 better. The CDR3 runs to 15 residues. Germline V CDR1 and CDR2: SGHRS, YFSETQ.

This chain joins TRBV5-5 and TRBJ1-2; the D is unclear. Trimming removed 5 bases at V and 6 bases at J, with 11 bases between. The V gene's germline CDR1 is SGHKS and CDR2 YYEKEE (reference sequence). CDR3 length: 12 residues. CDR3 residues: CASRDGLDGYTF. The CDR3 coding sequence is TGTGCCAGCAGAGACGGGTTGGATGGCTACACCTTC.

Note on this clonotype: One junction end does not reproduce the germline sequence, and a read error may be involved. The chain is built from TRBV9 and TRBJ2-7; 7 nucleotides line up with TRBD2. The V gene's germline CDR1 is SGDLS and CDR2 YYNGEE. The CDR3 totals 15 residues. The CDR3 reads CASSPKAGVSHEQYF. The CDR3 bases are TGTGCCAGCAGCCCCAAGGCGGGGGTCTCCCACGAGCAGTACTTC.

With regard to this clonotype: The junction shows a germline mismatch at one end, possibly a read error. This chain connects TRBV5-1 to TRBJ2-6, with TRBD1 matching over 8 bases. This CDR3 region has 19 residues. Germline CDR1 is SGHRS and CDR2 is YFSETQ. DNA for the CDR3: TGCGCCAGCAGCTTGTGGGGACAGGTGGACATTTCTGAGGCCAACGTCCTGACTTTC. Amino acid sequence: CASSLWGQVDISEANVLTF.

The V and J genes are TRBV20-1 and TRBJ1-1, with a weak D call TRBD1 (6 bases). Germline CDR1 is DFQATT and CDR2 is SNEGSKA (reference sequence). V shed 5 bases and J shed 1 base, with 11 bases lying between them. This CDR3 has 13 amino acids. As DNA, the CDR3 is TGCAGTGCTGGGGCAGGGGCGAACACTGAAGCTTTCTTT. This encodes CSAGAGANTEAFF.

This clonotype was seen many times. The chain is built from TRBV12-3 or TRBV12-4 and TRBJ1-5; a possible D gene is TRBD1 (5 bases). This CDR3 spans 15 amino acids. V was trimmed by 7 bases and J by 4 bases, leaving 17 bases between them. CDR3 DNA: TGTGCCAGCATCAAAGGGGCAGGGACTAATCAGCCCCAGCATTTT. As protein: CASIKGAGTNQPQHF.

This clonotype appeared many times. The chain combines TRBV15 with TRBJ1-2, with 7 nucleotides matching TRBD1. Per the germline V gene, CDR1 is LNHNV and CDR2 is YYDKDF (reference sequence). The length of the CDR3 is 13 residues. The V gene end was trimmed by 5 bases and the J gene end by 2 bases; junction bases not matched to a gene: 2. CDR3 protein: CATSVTGNYGYTF. The CDR3 nucleotides are TGTGCCACCAGCGTGACAGGGAACTATGGCTACACCTTC.

In its sample, this clonotype was seen a few times. This chain uses TRBV5-1 with TRBJ2-3; D is perhaps TRBD1 (5 bases). Deletions cut 1 base from V and 5 bases from J, with 17 bases between. CDR1 and CDR2 (germline): SGHRS, YFSETQ. This CDR3 spans 16 amino acids. The CDR3 nucleotides are TGCGCCAGCAGCTTGAAGCTGGCAGGGTCGAAAGATACGCAGTATTTT. Protein: CASSLKLAGSKDTQYF. The full variable domain, rest sourced from reference TRBV5-1 and TRBJ2-3, is KAGVTQTPRYLIKTRGQQVTLSCSPISGHRSVSWYQQTPGQGLQFLFEYFSETQRNKGNFPGRFSGRQFSNSRSEMNVSTLELGDSALYLCASSLKLAGSKDTQYFGPGTRLTVL.

This chain connects TRBV12-3 or TRBV12-4 to TRBJ2-2, with 10 positions matching TRBD1. With V trimmed by 7 bases and J by 5 bases, 13 bases remained unmatched. There are 17 residues in the CDR3. The CDR3 region is CASKLMGGTGATGELFF. DNA of the CDR3: TGTGCCAGCAAACTAATGGGGGGGACAGGGGCGACCGGGGAGCTGTTTTTT.

A remark on this clonotype: A read error may explain this, as a much larger clone is one base away. This sequence joins TRBV20-1 and TRBJ2-3, with D uncertain. This CDR3 comprises 15 residues. The germline CDR1 and CDR2 sequences are DFQATT and SNEGSKA (reference sequence). The CDR3 loop reads CSARDKASNTDTRYF. CDR3 in DNA: TGCAGTGCTAGAGATAAGGCTTCAAACACAGATACGCGGTATTTT.

The chain joins TRBV12-3 or TRBV12-4 to TRBJ1-2; TRBD1 agrees at 8 bases. The CDR3 sequence is 14 residues long. J gave up 4 bases and V 5 bases, and 6 bases lay outside the gene matches. The CDR3 here is CASSPLGQVYGYTF. The DNA of the CDR3 is TGTGCCAGCAGTCCTTTGGGACAGGTCTATGGCTACACCTTC.

This clonotype was observed a few times. The V gene is TRBV20-1, the J gene TRBJ2-3, with TRBD1 identical over 8 bases. The CDR3 totals 15 residues. Germline trimming cut 0 bases from V and 3 bases from J; bases unmatched to any gene: 5. Germline-derived CDR1 and CDR2 are DFQATT and SNEGSKA (reference sequence). CDR3 bases: TGCAGTGCTAGAGATCAGGGGGCCGGGACAGATACGCAGTATTTT. Encoded protein: CSARDQGAGTDTQYF.

In its sample, this clonotype was seen a few times. The chain carries TRBV5-1 and TRBJ2-6; 8 bases align to TRBD1. V lost 7 bases to trimming and J lost 6 bases; unmatched junction nucleotides: 3. Germline-derived CDR1 and CDR2 are SGHRS and YFSETQ. CDR3 length: 13 residues. The CDR3 protein is CASATGEANVLTF. CDR3 nucleotides: TGCGCCAGCGCGACAGGGGAGGCCAACGTCCTGACTTTC.

This clonotype showed up many times. V usage is TRBV7-8 and J usage is TRBJ2-7; 9 bases align to TRBD1. Germline CDR1 is SGHVS and CDR2 is FQNEAQ. The CDR3 length is 15 residues. V lost 5 bases, J lost 5 bases, and 10 bases stayed unmatched. The CDR3 region has the DNA TGTGCCAGCAGCCCTAACAGGGGGCAGTCGAACGAGCAGTACTTC. Translated: CASSPNRGQSNEQYF.

This clonotype was detected many times. The rearrangement uses TRBV7-2 and TRBJ2-1, with D possibly TRBD2 on 6 matching bases. From germline, CDR1 is SGHTA and CDR2 FQGNSA. V was trimmed by 2 bases and J by 3 bases, leaving 11 bases between them. There are 15 residues in the CDR3. CDR3 DNA: TGTGCCAGCAGCTTAACCCTAGCGAACTACAATGAGCAGTTCTTC. Amino acids: CASSLTLANYNEQFF. Based on the CDR3 plus reference TRBV7-2 and TRBJ2-1, the full variable domain is GAGVSQSPSNKVTEKGKDVELRCDPISGHTALYWYRQSLGQGLEFLIYFQGNSAPDKSGLPSDRFSAERTGGSVSTLTIQRTQQEDSAVYLCASSLTLANYNEQFFGPGTRLTVL.

The V call is TRBV7-3, the J call TRBJ2-1; D might be TRBD1 or TRBD2, each matching 6 bases. The J call may be incorrect, as the DNA end agrees better with TRBJ2-7. CDR3 length: 15 amino acids. CDR1 is SGHTA, CDR2 FQGTGA, per germline. CDR3 DNA: TGTGCCAGCAGCTTAAGAGGGGGGCCCTACAATGAGCAGTACTTC. Amino acid sequence: CASSLRGGPYNEQYF.